The clone carrying this T cell receptor beta chain has at least ten counts. This sample is drawn from a study of T-cell reconstitution after alpha-beta-depleted transplantation in children. Unique molecular identifiers were used in preparing the TCRbeta library. TCRdb processed the PCR reads anew with MiXCR; each CDR3 protein has one entry. The repertoire consists of 580,000 or so distinct CDR3 sequences, with 23% occurring once and the leading ten covering less than 15%. Germline trimming cut 8 bases from V and 12 bases from J; bases unmatched to any gene: 18. The germline gives CDR1 MNHNS, CDR2 SASEGT. The CDR3 is made up of 15 amino acids.

This TCR was sampled from a boy younger than two who had a stem cell transplant for acute myeloid leukemia, so the T cells may come from the graft donor. This rearrangement joins TRBV6-1 to TRBJ2-1; 8 bases match TRBD2. The sequencing used PBMCs, mostly from graft donor cells, collected 360 days after TCRalphabeta/CD19-depleted stem cell transplant. Here the CDR3 reads CASSRPGLGKPLQFF. The CDR3 bases are TGTGCCAGCTCCAGACCGGGACTAGGGAAGCCTCTGCAGTTCTTC.